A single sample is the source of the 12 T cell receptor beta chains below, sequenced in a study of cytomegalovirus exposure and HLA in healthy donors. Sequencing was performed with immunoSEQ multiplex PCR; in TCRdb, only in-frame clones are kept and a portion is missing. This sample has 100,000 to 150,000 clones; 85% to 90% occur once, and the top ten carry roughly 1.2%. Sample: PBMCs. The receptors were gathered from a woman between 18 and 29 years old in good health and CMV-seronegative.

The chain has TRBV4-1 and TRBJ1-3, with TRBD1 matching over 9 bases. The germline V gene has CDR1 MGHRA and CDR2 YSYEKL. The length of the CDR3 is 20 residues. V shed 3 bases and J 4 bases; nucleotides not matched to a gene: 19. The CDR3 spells CASSQARDRVGMIGGNTIYF. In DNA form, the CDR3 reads TGCGCCAGCAGCCAGGCCCGGGACAGGGTCGGTATGATCGGAGGAAACACCATATATTTT.

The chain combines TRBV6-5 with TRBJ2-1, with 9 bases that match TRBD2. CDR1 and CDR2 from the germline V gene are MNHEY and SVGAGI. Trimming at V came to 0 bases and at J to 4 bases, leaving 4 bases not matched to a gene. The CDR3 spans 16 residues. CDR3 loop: CASSYSGLAQYNEQFF. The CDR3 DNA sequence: TGTGCCAGCAGTTACTCAGGACTAGCGCAGTACAATGAGCAGTTCTTC.

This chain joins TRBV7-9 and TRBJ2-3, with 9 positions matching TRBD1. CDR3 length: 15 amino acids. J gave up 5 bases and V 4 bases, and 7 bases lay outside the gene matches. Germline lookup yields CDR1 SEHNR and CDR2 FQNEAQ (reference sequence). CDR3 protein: CASSSNRGQEDTQYF. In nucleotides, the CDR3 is TGTGCCAGCAGCTCAAACAGGGGGCAGGAAGATACGCAGTATTTT.

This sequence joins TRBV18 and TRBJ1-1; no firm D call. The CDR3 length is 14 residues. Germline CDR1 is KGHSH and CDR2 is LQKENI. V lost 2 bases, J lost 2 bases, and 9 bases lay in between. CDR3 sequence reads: CASSPAQKNTEAFF. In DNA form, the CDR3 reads TGTGCCAGCTCACCAGCACAGAAAAACACTGAAGCTTTCTTT.

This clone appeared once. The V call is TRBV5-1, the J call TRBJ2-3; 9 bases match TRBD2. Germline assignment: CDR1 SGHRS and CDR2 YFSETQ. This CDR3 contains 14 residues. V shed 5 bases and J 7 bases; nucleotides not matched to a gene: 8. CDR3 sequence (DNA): TGCGCCAGCAGTCCGGGACTAGCAACCCATACGCAGTATTTT. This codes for CASSPGLATHTQYF.

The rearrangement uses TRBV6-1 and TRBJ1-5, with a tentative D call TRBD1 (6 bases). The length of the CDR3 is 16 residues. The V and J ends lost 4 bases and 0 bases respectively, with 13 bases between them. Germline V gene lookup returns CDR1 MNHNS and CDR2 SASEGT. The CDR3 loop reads CASSVRTDSSNQPQHF. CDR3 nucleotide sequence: TGTGCCAGCAGTGTGAGGACAGATAGTAGCAATCAGCCCCAGCATTTT.

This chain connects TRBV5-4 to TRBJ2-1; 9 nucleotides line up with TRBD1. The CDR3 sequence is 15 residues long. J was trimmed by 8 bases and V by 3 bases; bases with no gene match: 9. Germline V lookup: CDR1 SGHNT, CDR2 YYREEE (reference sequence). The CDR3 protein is CASSYGQGRYDEQFF. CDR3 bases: TGTGCCAGCAGCTACGGACAGGGGCGTTACGATGAGCAGTTCTTC.

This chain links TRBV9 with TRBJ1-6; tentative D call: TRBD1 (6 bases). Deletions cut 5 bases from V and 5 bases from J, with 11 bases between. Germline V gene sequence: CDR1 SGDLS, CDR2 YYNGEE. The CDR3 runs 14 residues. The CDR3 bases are TGTGCCAGCAGACAGGGTTTGGATAATTCACCCCTCCACTTT. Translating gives CASRQGLDNSPLHF.

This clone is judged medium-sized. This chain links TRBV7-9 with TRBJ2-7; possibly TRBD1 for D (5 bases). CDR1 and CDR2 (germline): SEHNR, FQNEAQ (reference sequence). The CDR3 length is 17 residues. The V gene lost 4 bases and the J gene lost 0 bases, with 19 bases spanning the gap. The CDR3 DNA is TGTGCCAGCAGCTCGCCCCTTACAGGCAAACCCTCCTACGAGCAGTACTTC. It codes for CASSSPLTGKPSYEQYF.

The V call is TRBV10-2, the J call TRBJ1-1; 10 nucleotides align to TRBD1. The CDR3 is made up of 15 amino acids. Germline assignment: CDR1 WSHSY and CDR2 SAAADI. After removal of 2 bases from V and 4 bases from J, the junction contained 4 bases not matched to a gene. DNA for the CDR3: TGCGCCAGCAGTGAGGACAGGGGGCGCCGCACTGAAGCTTTCTTT. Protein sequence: CASSEDRGRRTEAFF.

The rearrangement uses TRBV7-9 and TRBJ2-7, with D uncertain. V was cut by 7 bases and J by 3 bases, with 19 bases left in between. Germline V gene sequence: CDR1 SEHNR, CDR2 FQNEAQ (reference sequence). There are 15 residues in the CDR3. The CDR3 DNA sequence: TGTGCCAGCACACCCCCCGGTTTAGCCAGCTACGAGCAGTACTTC. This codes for CASTPPGLASYEQYF.

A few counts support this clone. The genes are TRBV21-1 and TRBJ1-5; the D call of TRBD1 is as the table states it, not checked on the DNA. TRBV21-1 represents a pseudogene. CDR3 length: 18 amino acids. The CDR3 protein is CASSPGRQGTYSNQPQHF. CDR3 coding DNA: TGTGCCAGCAGTCCGGGTAGACAGGGTACCTATAGCAATCAGCCCCAGCATTTT.